Included here is one TCR beta chain sequence, with context. Using immunoSEQ multiplex PCR, the repertoire was profiled, and TCRdb retains in-frame clones only, with some absent. The sample contains 25,000 to 35,000 clones, about 88% of which appear only once. The data originate from a study of T cell changes during pregnancy in multiple sclerosis. The CDR3 loop spans 13 amino acids. From germline, CDR1 is MNHNY and CDR2 SVGAGI (reference sequence). V gave up 0 bases and J gave up 10 bases, with 10 bases separating them. This TCR was recovered from a female donor in good health, enrolled as a control in a pregnancy study. The sample consisted of CD4+ T cells from peripheral blood mononuclear cells, taken in the second trimester of pregnancy. This chain links TRBV6-6 with TRBJ2-1; possibly TRBD2 for D (6 bases). The CDR3 bases are TGTGCCAGCAGTTACTCTCGGGAGAGCGAGCAGTTCTTC. This gives the protein CASSYSRESEQFF.